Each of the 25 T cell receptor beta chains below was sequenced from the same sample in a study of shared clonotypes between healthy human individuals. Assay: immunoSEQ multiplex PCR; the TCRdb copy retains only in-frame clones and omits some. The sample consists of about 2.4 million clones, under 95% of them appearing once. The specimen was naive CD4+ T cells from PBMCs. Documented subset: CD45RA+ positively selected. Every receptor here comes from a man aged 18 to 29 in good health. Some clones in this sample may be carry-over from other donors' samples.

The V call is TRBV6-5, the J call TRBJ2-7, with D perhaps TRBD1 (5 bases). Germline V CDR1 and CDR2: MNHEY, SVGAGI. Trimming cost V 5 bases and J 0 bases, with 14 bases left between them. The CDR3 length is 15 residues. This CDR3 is CASSQLDGHSYEQYF. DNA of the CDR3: TGTGCCAGCAGTCAACTGGACGGACACTCCTACGAGCAGTACTTC.

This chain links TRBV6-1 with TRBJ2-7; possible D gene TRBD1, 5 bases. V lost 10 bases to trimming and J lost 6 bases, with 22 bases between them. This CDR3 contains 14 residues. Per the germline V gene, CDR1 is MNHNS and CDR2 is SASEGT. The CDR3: CATTKGIPPSEQYF. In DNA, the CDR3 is TGTGCCACAACCAAGGGGATTCCCCCTTCCGAGCAGTACTTC.

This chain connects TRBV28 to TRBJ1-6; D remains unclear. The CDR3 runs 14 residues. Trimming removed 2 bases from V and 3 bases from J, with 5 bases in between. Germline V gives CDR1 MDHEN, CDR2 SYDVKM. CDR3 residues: CASSLRDYNSPLHF. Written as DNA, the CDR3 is TGTGCCAGCAGTTTAAGAGACTATAATTCACCCCTCCACTTT. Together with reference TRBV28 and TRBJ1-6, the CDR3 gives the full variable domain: DVKVTQSSRYLVKRTGEKVFLECVQDMDHENMFWYRQDPGLGLRLIYFSYDVKMKEKGDIPEGYSVSREKKERFSLILESASTNQTSMYLCASSLRDYNSPLHFGNGTRLTVT.

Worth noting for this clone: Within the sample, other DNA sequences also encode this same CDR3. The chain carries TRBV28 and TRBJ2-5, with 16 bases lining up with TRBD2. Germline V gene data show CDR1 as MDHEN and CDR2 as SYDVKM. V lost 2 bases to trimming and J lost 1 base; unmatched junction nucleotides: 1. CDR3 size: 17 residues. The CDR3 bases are TGTGCCAGCAGTTTAGGGACTAGCGGGAGGGCCCAAGAGACCCAGTACTTC. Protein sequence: CASSLGTSGRAQETQYF.

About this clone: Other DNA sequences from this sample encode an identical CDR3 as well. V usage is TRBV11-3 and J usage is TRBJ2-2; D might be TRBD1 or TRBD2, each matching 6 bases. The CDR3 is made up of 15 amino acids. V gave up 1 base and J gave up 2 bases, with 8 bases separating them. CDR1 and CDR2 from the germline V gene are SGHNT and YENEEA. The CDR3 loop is CASSLGGTNTGELFF. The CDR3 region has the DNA TGTGCCAGCAGCTTAGGCGGGACAAACACCGGGGAGCTGTTTTTT.

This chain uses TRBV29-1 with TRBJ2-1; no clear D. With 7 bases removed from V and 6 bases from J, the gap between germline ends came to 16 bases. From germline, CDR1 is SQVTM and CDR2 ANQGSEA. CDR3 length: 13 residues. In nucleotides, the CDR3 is TGCAGCGCGGAGAGGATTTTTGGCAATGAGCAGTTCTTC. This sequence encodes CSAERIFGNEQFF.

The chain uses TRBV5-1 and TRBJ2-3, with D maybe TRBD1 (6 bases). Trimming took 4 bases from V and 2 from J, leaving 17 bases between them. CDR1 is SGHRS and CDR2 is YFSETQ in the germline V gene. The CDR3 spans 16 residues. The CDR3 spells CASSTGTFTHTDTQYF. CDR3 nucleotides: TGCGCCAGCAGCACCGGGACATTTACCCACACAGATACGCAGTATTTT.

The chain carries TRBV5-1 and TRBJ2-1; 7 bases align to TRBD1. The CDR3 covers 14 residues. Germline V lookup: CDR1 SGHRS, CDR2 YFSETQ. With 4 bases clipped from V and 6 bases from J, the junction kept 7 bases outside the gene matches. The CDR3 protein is CASSEPSGGNEQFF. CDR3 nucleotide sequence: TGCGCCAGCAGCGAGCCCTCAGGGGGCAATGAGCAGTTCTTC.

The CDR3 sequence: CASSAGIYHRGYTF. The CDR3 nucleotides are TGTGCCAGCAGTGCCGGGATTTATCACAGGGGCTACACCTTC. The chain uses TRBV28 and TRBJ1-2, with TRBD1 as a possible D gene (5 bases). Germline V gene data show CDR1 as MDHEN and CDR2 as SYDVKM. This CDR3 comprises 14 residues. V dropped 5 bases and J dropped 8 bases, with 18 bases sitting between them.

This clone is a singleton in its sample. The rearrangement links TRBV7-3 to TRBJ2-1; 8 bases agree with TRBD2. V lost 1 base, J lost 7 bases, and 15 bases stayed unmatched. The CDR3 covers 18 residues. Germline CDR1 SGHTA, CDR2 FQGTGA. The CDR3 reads CASSLRGSGAGVSNEQFF. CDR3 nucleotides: TGTGCCAGCAGCTTAAGGGGTAGTGGAGCGGGAGTGTCGAATGAGCAGTTCTTC.

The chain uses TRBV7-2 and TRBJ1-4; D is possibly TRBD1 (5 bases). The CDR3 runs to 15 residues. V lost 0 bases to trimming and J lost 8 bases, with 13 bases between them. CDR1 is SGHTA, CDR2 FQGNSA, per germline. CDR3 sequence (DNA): TGTGCCAGCAGCTTAGCGGGGGATTACGGGGAAAAACTGTTTTTT. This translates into CASSLAGDYGEKLFF.

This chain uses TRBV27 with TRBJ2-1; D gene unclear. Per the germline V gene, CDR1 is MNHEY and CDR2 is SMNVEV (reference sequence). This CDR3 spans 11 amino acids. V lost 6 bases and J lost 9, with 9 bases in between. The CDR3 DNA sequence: TGTGCCAGCAGCTCCGGGCGTGAGCAGTTCTTC. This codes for CASSSGREQFF.

CDR3 amino acids: CASSPGDRSTDTQYF. The CDR3 region has the DNA TGCGCCAGCAGCCCCGGGGACAGAAGCACAGATACGCAGTATTTT. The chain recombines TRBV5-1 with TRBJ2-3; 7 bases are a match to TRBD1. The CDR3 is made up of 15 amino acids. The germline V gene encodes CDR1 SGHRS and CDR2 YFSETQ. With V trimmed by 4 bases and J by 0 bases, 5 bases remained unmatched. Supplemented by reference TRBV5-1 and TRBJ2-3, the full variable domain reads KAGVTQTPRYLIKTRGQQVTLSCSPISGHRSVSWYQQTPGQGLQFLFEYFSETQRNKGNFPGRFSGRQFSNSRSEMNVSTLELGDSALYLCASSPGDRSTDTQYFGPGTRLTVL.

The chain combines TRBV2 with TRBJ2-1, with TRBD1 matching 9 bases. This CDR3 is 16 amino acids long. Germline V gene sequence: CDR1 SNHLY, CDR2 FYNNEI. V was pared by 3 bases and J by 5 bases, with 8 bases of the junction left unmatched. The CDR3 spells CASSDFLWDRDNEQFF. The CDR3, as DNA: TGTGCCAGCAGTGACTTCCTCTGGGACAGGGACAATGAGCAGTTCTTC.

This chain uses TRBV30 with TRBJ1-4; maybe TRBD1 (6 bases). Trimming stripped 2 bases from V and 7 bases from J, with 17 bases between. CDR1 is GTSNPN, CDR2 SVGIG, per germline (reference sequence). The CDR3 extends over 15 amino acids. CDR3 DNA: TGTGCCTGGAGTCCAAGGGGGGGTATCGGTGAAAAACTGTTTTTT. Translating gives CAWSPRGGIGEKLFF.

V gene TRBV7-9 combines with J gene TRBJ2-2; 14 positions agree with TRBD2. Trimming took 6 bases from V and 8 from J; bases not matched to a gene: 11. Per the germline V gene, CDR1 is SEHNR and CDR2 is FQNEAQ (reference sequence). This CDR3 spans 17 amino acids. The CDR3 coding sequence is TGTGCCAGCAGTTTTTCCGGGACTAGCGGGAGCGGTGGGGAGCTGTTTTTT. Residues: CASSFSGTSGSGGELFF.

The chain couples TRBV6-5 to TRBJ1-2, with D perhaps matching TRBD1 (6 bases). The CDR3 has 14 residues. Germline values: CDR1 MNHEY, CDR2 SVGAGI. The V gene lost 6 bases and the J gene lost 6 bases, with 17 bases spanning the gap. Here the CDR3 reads CASRKRGVFDGYTF. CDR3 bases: TGTGCCAGCAGGAAGAGGGGGGTTTTCGATGGCTACACCTTC.

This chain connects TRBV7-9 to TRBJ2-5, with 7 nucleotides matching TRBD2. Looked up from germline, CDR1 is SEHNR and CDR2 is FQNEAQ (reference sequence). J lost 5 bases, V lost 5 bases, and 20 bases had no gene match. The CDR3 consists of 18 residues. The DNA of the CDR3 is TGTGCCAGCAGCCCACCCCTGGTCGCGGGAGTTCGCTGGGAGACCCAGTACTTC. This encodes CASSPPLVAGVRWETQYF.

This CDR3 reads CASSYVQVDYEQYF. CDR3 nucleotide sequence: TGTGCCAGCAGTTATGTACAGGTAGACTACGAGCAGTACTTC. The chain links TRBV6-6 to TRBJ2-7, with D possibly matching TRBD1 (5 bases). Deletions cut 3 bases from V and 3 bases from J, with 12 bases between. The CDR3 has 14 amino acids. CDR1 MNHNY and CDR2 SVGAGI come from the germline V gene (reference sequence).

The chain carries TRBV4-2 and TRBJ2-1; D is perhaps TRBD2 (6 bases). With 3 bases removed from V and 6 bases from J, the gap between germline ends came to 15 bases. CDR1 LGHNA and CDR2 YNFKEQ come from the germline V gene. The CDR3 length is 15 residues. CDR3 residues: CASSHNREWSNEQFF. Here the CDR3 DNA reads TGTGCCAGCAGCCATAATCGGGAGTGGTCCAATGAGCAGTTCTTC.

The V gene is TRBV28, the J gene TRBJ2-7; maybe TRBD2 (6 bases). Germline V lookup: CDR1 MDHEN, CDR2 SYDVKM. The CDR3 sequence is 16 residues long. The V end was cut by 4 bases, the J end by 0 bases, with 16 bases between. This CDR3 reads CASSSPGVPSSYEQYF. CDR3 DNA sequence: TGTGCCAGCAGTTCCCCGGGGGTCCCTAGCTCCTACGAGCAGTACTTC. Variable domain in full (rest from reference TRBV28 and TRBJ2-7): DVKVTQSSRYLVKRTGEKVFLECVQDMDHENMFWYRQDPGLGLRLIYFSYDVKMKEKGDIPEGYSVSREKKERFSLILESASTNQTSMYLCASSSPGVPSSYEQYFGPGTRLTVT.

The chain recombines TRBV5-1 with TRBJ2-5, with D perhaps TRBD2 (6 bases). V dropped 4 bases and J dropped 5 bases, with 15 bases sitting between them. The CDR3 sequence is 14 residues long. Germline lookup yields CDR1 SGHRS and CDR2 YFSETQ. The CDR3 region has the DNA TGCGCCAGCAGCCAGATAGAAGGAGGGGAGACCCAGTACTTC. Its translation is CASSQIEGGETQYF.

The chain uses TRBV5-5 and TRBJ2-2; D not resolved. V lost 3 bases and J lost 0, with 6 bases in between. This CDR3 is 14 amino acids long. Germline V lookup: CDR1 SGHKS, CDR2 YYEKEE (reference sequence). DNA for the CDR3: TGTGCCAGCAGCTATGACCCGAACACCGGGGAGCTGTTTTTT. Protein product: CASSYDPNTGELFF.

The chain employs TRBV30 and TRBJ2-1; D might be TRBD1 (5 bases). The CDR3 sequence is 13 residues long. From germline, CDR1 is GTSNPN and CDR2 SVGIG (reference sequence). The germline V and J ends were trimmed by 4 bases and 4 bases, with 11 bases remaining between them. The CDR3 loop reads CAWTGWMYNEQFF. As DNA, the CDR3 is TGTGCCTGGACAGGGTGGATGTACAATGAGCAGTTCTTC.

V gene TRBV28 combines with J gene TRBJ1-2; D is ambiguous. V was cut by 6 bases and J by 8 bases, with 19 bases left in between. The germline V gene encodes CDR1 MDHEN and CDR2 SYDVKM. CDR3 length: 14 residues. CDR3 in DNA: TGTGCCAGCAGAGCCAGCGGACGGCGAGTGGGCTACACCTTC. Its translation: CASRASGRRVGYTF.